The rows below give T cell receptor beta chains drawn from one sample of a study of T cells after yellow fever vaccination. TCRdb redid the calling of the 5' RACE reads with MiXCR, one entry per CDR3 protein. The sample lists about 130,000 distinct CDR3 sequences; about 8.4% were seen once. Sequencing used CD8+ T cells sorted from PBMCs, obtained on the day of the yellow fever booster vaccination. Receptors were obtained from a man younger than 30 who received the YFV17D yellow fever vaccine. CDR3s include the opening cysteine and the closing phenylalanine or tryptophan. The order of the fields is D gene, J gene, clone size, V gene, CDR3 protein, CDR3 DNA. A D gene is named only where the DNA matches it firmly. Not every row has a clone size; where given, it reads once, few, many or a size class.

d_gene: .
j_gene: TRBJ2-7
abundance: few
v_gene: TRBV5-5
CDR3aa: CASSFTGTVLYEQYF
CDR3nt: TGTGCCAGCAGCTTCACGGGGACCGTCCTCTACGAGCAGTACTTC

d_gene: TRBD1
j_gene: TRBJ2-1
abundance: .
v_gene: TRBV6-2/TRBV6-3
CDR3aa: CASSYWGQGNNEQFF
CDR3nt: TGTGCCAGCAGTTACTGGGGACAGGGAAACAATGAGCAGTTCTTC

d_gene: .
j_gene: TRBJ2-2
abundance: .
v_gene: TRBV10-3
CDR3aa: CAISDQGQTGELFF
CDR3nt: TGTGCCATCAGTGACCAGGGACAAACCGGGGAGCTGTTTTTT

d_gene: .
j_gene: TRBJ2-7
abundance: few
v_gene: TRBV5-5
CDR3aa: CASSLETGDSYEQYF
CDR3nt: TGTGCCAGCAGCTTGGAAACAGGTGACTCCTACGAGCAGTACTTC

d_gene: TRBD1
j_gene: TRBJ2-3
abundance: few
v_gene: TRBV23-1
CDR3aa: CASIDRVGTDTQYF
CDR3nt: TGCGCCAGCATCGACAGGGTGGGCACAGATACGCAGTATTTT

d_gene: .
j_gene: TRBJ1-4
abundance: few
v_gene: TRBV29-1
CDR3aa: CSVALEGKQLFF
CDR3nt: TGCAGCGTTGCGTTAGAAGGGAAGCAACTGTTTTTT

d_gene: .
j_gene: TRBJ2-1
abundance: few
v_gene: TRBV24-1
CDR3aa: CATSETGYNEQFF
CDR3nt: TGTGCCACCAGTGAAACGGGTTACAATGAGCAGTTCTTC

d_gene: .
j_gene: TRBJ2-2
abundance: .
v_gene: TRBV5-1
CDR3aa: CASSLVTTYAGELFF
CDR3nt: TGCGCCAGCAGCTTGGTGACTACCTACGCCGGGGAGCTGTTTTTT

d_gene: .
j_gene: TRBJ2-2
abundance: .
v_gene: TRBV7-9
CDR3aa: CASGSRGNTGELFF
CDR3nt: TGTGCCAGCGGGAGTCGGGGGAACACCGGGGAGCTGTTTTTT

d_gene: .
j_gene: TRBJ2-7
abundance: .
v_gene: TRBV27
CDR3aa: CASSWEASYEQYF
CDR3nt: TGTGCCAGCAGTTGGGAGGCCTCCTACGAGCAGTACTTC

d_gene: TRBD1
j_gene: TRBJ1-2
abundance: few
v_gene: TRBV3-1
CDR3aa: CASSQTTGIHNYGYTF
CDR3nt: TGTGCCAGCAGCCAAACGACAGGGATCCATAACTATGGCTACACCTTC

d_gene: .
j_gene: TRBJ2-4
abundance: .
v_gene: TRBV27
CDR3aa: CASSPGGLENIQYF
CDR3nt: TGTGCCAGCAGCCCTGGGGGATTGGAAAACATTCAGTACTTC

d_gene: TRBD2
j_gene: TRBJ2-3
abundance: few
v_gene: TRBV4-1
CDR3aa: CASSQVIAGASTDTQYF
CDR3nt: TGCGCCAGCAGCCAAGTGATAGCGGGGGCTAGCACAGATACGCAGTATTTT

d_gene: .
j_gene: TRBJ2-3
abundance: many
v_gene: TRBV20-1
CDR3aa: CSDSGVDIGTQYF
CDR3nt: TGCAGTGACAGCGGTGTGGACATTGGTACGCAGTATTTT

d_gene: TRBD1
j_gene: TRBJ2-5
abundance: many
v_gene: TRBV28
CDR3aa: CASHRDVDRGGETQYF
CDR3nt: TGTGCCAGCCATAGGGACGTGGACAGGGGCGGGGAGACCCAGTACTTC

d_gene: .
j_gene: TRBJ1-4
abundance: few
v_gene: TRBV18
CDR3aa: CASSLAEWRTNEKLFF
CDR3nt: TGTGCCAGCTCCTTGGCCGAATGGAGAACTAATGAAAAACTGTTTTTT

d_gene: .
j_gene: TRBJ1-2
abundance: many
v_gene: TRBV7-2
CDR3aa: CASSLALGGPGYTF
CDR3nt: TGTGCCAGCAGCTTAGCTCTCGGGGGGCCGGGCTACACCTTC

d_gene: .
j_gene: TRBJ2-7
abundance: few
v_gene: TRBV6-2/TRBV6-3
CDR3aa: CASSLAFYEQYF
CDR3nt: TGTGCCAGCAGTCTCGCCTTCTACGAGCAGTACTTC

d_gene: .
j_gene: TRBJ2-3
abundance: few
v_gene: TRBV29-1
CDR3aa: CSVDVGGGTDTQYF
CDR3nt: TGCAGCGTTGATGTGGGAGGCGGCACAGATACGCAGTATTTT

d_gene: TRBD2
j_gene: TRBJ2-7
abundance: few
v_gene: TRBV29-1
CDR3aa: CSVHPGLAGSFYEQYF
CDR3nt: TGCAGCGTCCATCCGGGACTAGCGGGGAGCTTCTACGAGCAGTACTTC

d_gene: .
j_gene: TRBJ2-5
abundance: .
v_gene: TRBV11-2
CDR3aa: CASSQVQGDWETQYF
CDR3nt: TGTGCCAGCAGCCAAGTACAGGGAGATTGGGAGACCCAGTACTTC

d_gene: TRBD1
j_gene: TRBJ1-3
abundance: .
v_gene: TRBV7-2
CDR3aa: CASQQGDSGNTIYF
CDR3nt: TGTGCCAGCCAACAGGGGGATTCTGGAAACACCATATATTTT

d_gene: .
j_gene: TRBJ2-1
abundance: few
v_gene: TRBV7-2
CDR3aa: CASSFTTSNEQFF
CDR3nt: TGTGCCAGCAGCTTCACGACTAGCAATGAGCAGTTCTTC

d_gene: TRBD2
j_gene: TRBJ2-1
abundance: .
v_gene: TRBV5-1
CDR3aa: CASSLRRAGDNEQFF
CDR3nt: TGCGCCAGCAGCTTAAGGAGAGCGGGAGACAATGAGCAGTTCTTC

d_gene: TRBD1
j_gene: TRBJ1-2
abundance: few
v_gene: TRBV12-3/TRBV12-4
CDR3aa: CASSLEGAGPGYTF
CDR3nt: TGTGCCAGCAGTTTAGAGGGGGCAGGTCCTGGCTACACCTTC

d_gene: .
j_gene: TRBJ2-1
abundance: .
v_gene: TRBV29-1
CDR3aa: CSVDNYPQQFF
CDR3nt: TGCAGCGTTGACAACTACCCCCAACAGTTCTTC

d_gene: .
j_gene: TRBJ1-2
abundance: few
v_gene: TRBV13
CDR3aa: CASSPAGMSNYGYTF
CDR3nt: TGTGCCAGCAGCCCCGCCGGGATGTCTAACTATGGCTACACCTTC

d_gene: TRBD2
j_gene: TRBJ2-5
abundance: .
v_gene: TRBV19
CDR3aa: CASSLAGYQETQYF
CDR3nt: TGTGCCAGTAGTCTAGCGGGGTACCAAGAGACCCAGTACTTC

d_gene: TRBD2
j_gene: TRBJ2-2
abundance: .
v_gene: TRBV5-1
CDR3aa: CASSLRLAGNTGELFF
CDR3nt: TGCGCCAGCAGCTTGCGACTAGCGGGGAACACCGGGGAGCTGTTTTTT

d_gene: TRBD1
j_gene: TRBJ1-3
abundance: few
v_gene: TRBV4-3
CDR3aa: CASSPGQGKRVYSGNTIYF
CDR3nt: TGCGCCAGCAGCCCCGGACAGGGCAAGAGGGTCTACTCTGGAAACACCATATATTTT

d_gene: TRBD2
j_gene: TRBJ2-1
abundance: few
v_gene: TRBV29-1
CDR3aa: CSVEEGLAGPNEQFF
CDR3nt: TGCAGCGTTGAAGAGGGACTAGCGGGTCCCAATGAGCAGTTCTTC

d_gene: .
j_gene: TRBJ2-1
abundance: few
v_gene: TRBV18
CDR3aa: CASSGRANEQFF
CDR3nt: TGTGCCAGCTCAGGACGGGCAAATGAGCAGTTCTTC

d_gene: .
j_gene: TRBJ1-5
abundance: many
v_gene: TRBV5-1
CDR3aa: CASSLVGASNQPQHF
CDR3nt: TGCGCCAGCAGCTTGGTGGGGGCCAGCAATCAGCCCCAGCATTTT

d_gene: TRBD1
j_gene: TRBJ1-1
abundance: .
v_gene: TRBV28
CDR3aa: CASRHGTGQGADIEAFF
CDR3nt: TGTGCCAGCAGGCACGGAACGGGACAGGGGGCAGATATTGAAGCTTTCTTT

d_gene: .
j_gene: TRBJ1-1
abundance: .
v_gene: TRBV5-1
CDR3aa: CASSLDGGISTEAFF
CDR3nt: TGCGCCAGCAGCTTGGATGGGGGGATTAGCACTGAAGCTTTCTTT

d_gene: .
j_gene: TRBJ1-5
abundance: .
v_gene: TRBV30
CDR3aa: CAFAEEGNQPQHF
CDR3nt: TGTGCCTTCGCAGAGGAGGGAAATCAGCCCCAGCATTTT

d_gene: .
j_gene: TRBJ2-5
abundance: few
v_gene: TRBV9
CDR3aa: CASSVEDYGTQYF
CDR3nt: TGTGCCAGCAGCGTAGAGGACTACGGGACCCAGTACTTC

d_gene: .
j_gene: TRBJ2-5
abundance: many
v_gene: TRBV21-1
CDR3aa: CRPKGAGETQYF
CDR3nt: TGCCGCCCGAAGGGGGCAGGTGAGACCCAGTACTTC

d_gene: .
j_gene: TRBJ1-1
abundance: .
v_gene: TRBV7-9
CDR3aa: CASSFGESDFTEAFF
CDR3nt: TGTGCCAGCAGCTTCGGGGAGTCAGATTTCACTGAAGCTTTCTTT

d_gene: .
j_gene: TRBJ2-6
abundance: many
v_gene: TRBV11-2
CDR3aa: CASSLDPPGSGWANVLTF
CDR3nt: TGTGCCAGCAGCTTAGATCCCCCGGGTTCCGGGTGGGCCAACGTCCTGACTTTC

d_gene: .
j_gene: TRBJ2-5
abundance: .
v_gene: TRBV7-3
CDR3aa: CASSLIGGTRETQYF
CDR3nt: TGTGCCAGCAGCTTAATAGGCGGGACAAGGGAGACCCAGTACTTC

d_gene: .
j_gene: TRBJ2-5
abundance: few
v_gene: TRBV12-3/TRBV12-4
CDR3aa: CASSLELMETQYF
CDR3nt: TGTGCCAGCAGTTTAGAACTGATGGAGACCCAGTACTTC

d_gene: .
j_gene: TRBJ1-1
abundance: few
v_gene: TRBV6-6
CDR3aa: CASSYPTLAAFF
CDR3nt: TGTGCCAGCAGTTACCCCACCCTGGCGGCTTTCTTT

d_gene: .
j_gene: TRBJ2-1
abundance: few
v_gene: TRBV5-6
CDR3aa: CASSLRAYNEQFF
CDR3nt: TGTGCCAGCAGCTTGCGCGCTTACAATGAGCAGTTCTTC

d_gene: .
j_gene: TRBJ1-5
abundance: few
v_gene: TRBV29-1
CDR3aa: CSVGDVFNQPQHF
CDR3nt: TGCAGCGTTGGGGACGTATTCAATCAGCCCCAGCATTTT

d_gene: TRBD2
j_gene: TRBJ2-3
abundance: .
v_gene: TRBV4-3
CDR3aa: CASSQDRLAASTDTQYF
CDR3nt: TGCGCCAGCAGCCAAGATCGACTAGCGGCGAGCACAGATACGCAGTATTTT

d_gene: .
j_gene: TRBJ2-5
abundance: .
v_gene: TRBV12-3/TRBV12-4
CDR3aa: CASSNGLLEWGQETQYF
CDR3nt: TGTGCCAGCAGTAACGGACTGCTAGAGTGGGGCCAAGAGACCCAGTACTTC

d_gene: TRBD2
j_gene: TRBJ2-7
abundance: few
v_gene: TRBV4-1
CDR3aa: CASSPAEISGLAGGTYEQYF
CDR3nt: TGCGCCAGCAGCCCAGCCGAAATCTCCGGACTAGCGGGGGGGACCTACGAGCAGTACTTC

d_gene: TRBD1
j_gene: TRBJ2-3
abundance: .
v_gene: TRBV9
CDR3aa: CASSVMDRSYLGTDTQYF
CDR3nt: TGTGCCAGCAGCGTAATGGACAGGTCGTACCTTGGCACAGATACGCAGTATTTT

d_gene: TRBD2
j_gene: TRBJ2-1
abundance: few
v_gene: TRBV13
CDR3aa: CASSARTSGGNEQFF
CDR3nt: TGTGCCAGCAGTGCCCGGACTAGCGGGGGCAATGAGCAGTTCTTC

d_gene: TRBD1
j_gene: TRBJ2-4
abundance: .
v_gene: TRBV12-3/TRBV12-4
CDR3aa: CASSTPDRAKNIQYF
CDR3nt: TGTGCCAGCAGCACCCCTGACAGGGCTAAAAACATTCAGTACTTC

d_gene: .
j_gene: TRBJ2-2
abundance: .
v_gene: TRBV6-2/TRBV6-3
CDR3aa: CASSISRTTGELFF
CDR3nt: TGTGCCAGCAGTATAAGTCGGACCACCGGGGAGCTGTTTTTT

d_gene: .
j_gene: TRBJ1-1
abundance: .
v_gene: TRBV4-2
CDR3aa: CASSQGGRDNSLSAFF
CDR3nt: TGTGCCAGCAGCCAGGGGGGTCGGGACAATTCTTTGTCTGCTTTCTTT

d_gene: TRBD1
j_gene: TRBJ2-7
abundance: .
v_gene: TRBV11-2
CDR3aa: CASSFGTGAYEQYF
CDR3nt: TGTGCCAGCAGCTTTGGGACAGGCGCCTACGAGCAGTACTTC